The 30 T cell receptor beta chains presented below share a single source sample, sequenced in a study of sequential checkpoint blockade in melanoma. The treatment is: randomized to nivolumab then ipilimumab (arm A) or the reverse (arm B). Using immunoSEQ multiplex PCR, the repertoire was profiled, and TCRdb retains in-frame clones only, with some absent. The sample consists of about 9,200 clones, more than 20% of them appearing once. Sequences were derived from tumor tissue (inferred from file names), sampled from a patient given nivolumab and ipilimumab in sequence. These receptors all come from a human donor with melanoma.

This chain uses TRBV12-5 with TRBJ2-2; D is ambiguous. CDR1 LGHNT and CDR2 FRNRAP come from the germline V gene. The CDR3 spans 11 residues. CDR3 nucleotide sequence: TGTGCCAGCGCTGATAGGGGGGAGCTGTTTTTT. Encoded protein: CASADRGELFF.

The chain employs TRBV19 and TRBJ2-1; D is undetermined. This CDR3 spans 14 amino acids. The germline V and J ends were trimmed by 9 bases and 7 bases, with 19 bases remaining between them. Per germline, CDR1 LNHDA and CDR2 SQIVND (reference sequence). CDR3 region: CASSDPQLDNEQFF. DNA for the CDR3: TGTGCCAGCTCCGATCCCCAGTTAGATAATGAGCAGTTCTTC. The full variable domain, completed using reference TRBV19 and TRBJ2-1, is DGGITQSPKYLFRKEGQNVTLSCEQNLNHDAMYWYRQDPGQGLRLIYYSQIVNDFQKGDIAEGYSVSREKKESFPLTVTSAQKNPTAFYLCASSDPQLDNEQFFGPGTRLTVL.

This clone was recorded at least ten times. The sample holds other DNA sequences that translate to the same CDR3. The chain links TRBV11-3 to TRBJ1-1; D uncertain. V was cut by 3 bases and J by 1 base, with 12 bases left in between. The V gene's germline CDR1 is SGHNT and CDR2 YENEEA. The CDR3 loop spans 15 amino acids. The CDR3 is CASSLEASQNTEAFF. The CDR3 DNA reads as TGTGCCAGCAGCTTGGAAGCAAGCCAGAACACTGAAGCTTTCTTT.

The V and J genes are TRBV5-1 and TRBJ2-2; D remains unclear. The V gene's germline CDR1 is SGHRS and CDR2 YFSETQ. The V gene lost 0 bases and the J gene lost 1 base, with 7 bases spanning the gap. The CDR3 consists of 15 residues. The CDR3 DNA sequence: TGCGCCAGCAGCTTGGTGGCTATGAACACCGGGGAGCTGTTTTTT. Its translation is CASSLVAMNTGELFF.

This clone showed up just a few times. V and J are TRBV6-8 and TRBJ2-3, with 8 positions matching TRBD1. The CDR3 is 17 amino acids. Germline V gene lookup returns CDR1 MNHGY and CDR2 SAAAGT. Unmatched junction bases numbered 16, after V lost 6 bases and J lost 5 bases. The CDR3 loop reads CASRKFLGAGGLDTQYF. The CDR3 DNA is TGTGCCAGCAGGAAGTTCCTCGGGGCAGGGGGCTTAGATACGCAGTATTTT.

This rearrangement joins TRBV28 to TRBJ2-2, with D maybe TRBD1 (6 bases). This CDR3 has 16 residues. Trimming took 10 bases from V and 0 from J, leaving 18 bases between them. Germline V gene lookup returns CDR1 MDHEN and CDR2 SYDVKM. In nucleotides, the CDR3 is TGTGCCATTGGGACATTCGGAAATTCGAACACCGGGGAGCTGTTTTTT. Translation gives CAIGTFGNSNTGELFF.

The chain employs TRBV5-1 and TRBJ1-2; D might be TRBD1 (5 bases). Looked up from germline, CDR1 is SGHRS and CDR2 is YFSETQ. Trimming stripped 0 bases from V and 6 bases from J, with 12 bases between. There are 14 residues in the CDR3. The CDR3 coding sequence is TGCGCCAGCAGCTTGGCCGTACAGGCGGATGGCTACACCTTC. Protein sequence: CASSLAVQADGYTF. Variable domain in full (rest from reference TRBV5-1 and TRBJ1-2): KAGVTQTPRYLIKTRGQQVTLSCSPISGHRSVSWYQQTPGQGLQFLFEYFSETQRNKGNFPGRFSGRQFSNSRSEMNVSTLELGDSALYLCASSLAVQADGYTFGSGTRLTVV.

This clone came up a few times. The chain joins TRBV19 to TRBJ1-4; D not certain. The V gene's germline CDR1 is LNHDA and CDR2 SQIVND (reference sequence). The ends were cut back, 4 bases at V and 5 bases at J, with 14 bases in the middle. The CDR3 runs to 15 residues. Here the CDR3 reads CASSTDLGRNEKLFF. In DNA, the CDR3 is TGTGCCAGTAGTACTGACCTTGGGCGGAATGAAAAACTGTTTTTT.

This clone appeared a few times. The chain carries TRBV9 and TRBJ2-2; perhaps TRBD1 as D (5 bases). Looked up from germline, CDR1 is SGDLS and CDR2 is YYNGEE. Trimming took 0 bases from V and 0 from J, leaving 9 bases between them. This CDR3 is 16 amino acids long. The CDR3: CASSVGPTANTGELFF. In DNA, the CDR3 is TGTGCCAGCAGCGTAGGGCCGACAGCGAACACCGGGGAGCTGTTTTTT. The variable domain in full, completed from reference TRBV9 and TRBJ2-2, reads DSGVTQTPKHLITATGQRVTLRCSPRSGDLSVYWYQQSLDQGLQFLIQYYNGEERAKGNILERFSAQQFPDLHSELNLSSLELGDSALYFCASSVGPTANTGELFFGEGSRLTVL.

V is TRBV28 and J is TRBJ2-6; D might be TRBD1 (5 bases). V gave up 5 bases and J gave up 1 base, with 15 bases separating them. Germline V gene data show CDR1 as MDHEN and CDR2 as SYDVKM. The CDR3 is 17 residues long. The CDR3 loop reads CASSRSDRPSGANVLTF. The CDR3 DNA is TGTGCCAGCAGTCGATCCGACAGACCTTCTGGGGCCAACGTCCTGACTTTC.

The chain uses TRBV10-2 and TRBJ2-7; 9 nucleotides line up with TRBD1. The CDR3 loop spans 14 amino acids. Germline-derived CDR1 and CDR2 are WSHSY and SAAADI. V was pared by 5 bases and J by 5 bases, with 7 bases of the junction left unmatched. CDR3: CASSSGTGTHEQYF. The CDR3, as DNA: TGCGCCAGCAGTTCCGGGACAGGGACCCACGAGCAGTACTTC.

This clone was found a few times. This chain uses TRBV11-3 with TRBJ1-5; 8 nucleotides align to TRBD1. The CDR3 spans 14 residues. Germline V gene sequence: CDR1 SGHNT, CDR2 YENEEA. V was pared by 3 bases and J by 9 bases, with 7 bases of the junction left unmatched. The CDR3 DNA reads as TGTGCCAGCAGCTTCGAAACCGGGACAGGGCCCCAGCATTTT. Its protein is CASSFETGTGPQHF.

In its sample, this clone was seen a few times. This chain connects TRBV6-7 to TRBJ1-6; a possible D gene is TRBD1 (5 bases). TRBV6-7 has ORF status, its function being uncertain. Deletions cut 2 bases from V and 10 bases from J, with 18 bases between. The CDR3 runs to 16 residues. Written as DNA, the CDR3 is TGTGCCAGCAGTTACGGTGCGGCCGGGGCAATGTCACCCCTCCACTTT. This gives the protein CASSYGAAGAMSPLHF.

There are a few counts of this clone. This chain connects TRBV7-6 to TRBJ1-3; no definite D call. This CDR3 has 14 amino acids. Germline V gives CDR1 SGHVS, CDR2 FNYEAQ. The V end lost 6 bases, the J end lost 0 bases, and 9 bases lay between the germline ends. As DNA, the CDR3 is TGTGCCAGCAGGGAACTCAGCTCTGGAAACACCATATATTTT. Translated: CASRELSSGNTIYF.

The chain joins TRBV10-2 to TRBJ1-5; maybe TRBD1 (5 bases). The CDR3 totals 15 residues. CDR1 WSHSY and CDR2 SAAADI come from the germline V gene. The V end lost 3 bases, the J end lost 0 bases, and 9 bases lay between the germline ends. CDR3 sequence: CASSDDRYSNQPQHF. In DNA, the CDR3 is TGCGCCAGCAGTGACGACAGATATAGCAATCAGCCCCAGCATTTT.

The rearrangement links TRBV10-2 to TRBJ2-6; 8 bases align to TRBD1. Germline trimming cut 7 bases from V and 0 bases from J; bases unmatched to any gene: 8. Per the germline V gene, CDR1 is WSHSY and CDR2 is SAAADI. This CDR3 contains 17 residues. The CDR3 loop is CASIFRDRYSGANVLTF. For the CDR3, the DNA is TGCGCCAGCATCTTCCGGGACAGGTACTCTGGGGCCAACGTCCTGACTTTC.

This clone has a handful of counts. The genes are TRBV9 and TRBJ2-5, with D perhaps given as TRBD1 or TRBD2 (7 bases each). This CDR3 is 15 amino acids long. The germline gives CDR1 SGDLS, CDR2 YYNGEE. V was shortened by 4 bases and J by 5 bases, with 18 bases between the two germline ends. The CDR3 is CASSLVGGTVETQYF. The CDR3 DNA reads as TGTGCCAGCAGCCTAGTGGGGGGGACAGTGGAGACCCAGTACTTC.

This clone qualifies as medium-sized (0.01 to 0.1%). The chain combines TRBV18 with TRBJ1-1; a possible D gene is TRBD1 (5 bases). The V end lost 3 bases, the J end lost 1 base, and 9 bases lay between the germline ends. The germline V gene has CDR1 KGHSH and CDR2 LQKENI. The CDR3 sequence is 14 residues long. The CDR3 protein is CASSPLDKNTEAFF. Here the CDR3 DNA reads TGTGCCAGCTCACCTCTGGACAAGAACACTGAAGCTTTCTTT.

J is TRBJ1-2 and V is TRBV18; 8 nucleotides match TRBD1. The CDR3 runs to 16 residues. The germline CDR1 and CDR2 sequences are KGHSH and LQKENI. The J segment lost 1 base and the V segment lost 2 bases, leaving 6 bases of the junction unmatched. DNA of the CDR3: TGTGCCAGCTCACCAGGAACGACAGGGGTTAACTATGGCTACACCTTC. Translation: CASSPGTTGVNYGYTF.

CDR3 sequence (DNA): TGCGCCAGCAGCTTGCAGGGGGAAACCTACAATGAGCAGTTCTTC. Protein sequence: CASSLQGETYNEQFF. The rearrangement joins TRBV5-1 to TRBJ2-1, with 7 bases identical to TRBD1. The CDR3 runs 15 residues. Germline CDR1 and CDR2: SGHRS and YFSETQ. V shed 1 base and J 2 bases; nucleotides not matched to a gene: 3. Based on the CDR3 plus reference TRBV5-1 and TRBJ2-1, the full variable domain is KAGVTQTPRYLIKTRGQQVTLSCSPISGHRSVSWYQQTPGQGLQFLFEYFSETQRNKGNFPGRFSGRQFSNSRSEMNVSTLELGDSALYLCASSLQGETYNEQFFGPGTRLTVL.

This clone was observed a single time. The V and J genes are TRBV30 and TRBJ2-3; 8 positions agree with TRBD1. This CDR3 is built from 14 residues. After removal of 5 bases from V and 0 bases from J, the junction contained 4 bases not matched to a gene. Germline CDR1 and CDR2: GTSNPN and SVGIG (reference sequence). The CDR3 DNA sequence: TGTGCCTGGGGACAGGGAAAGAGCACAGATACGCAGTATTTT. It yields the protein CAWGQGKSTDTQYF.

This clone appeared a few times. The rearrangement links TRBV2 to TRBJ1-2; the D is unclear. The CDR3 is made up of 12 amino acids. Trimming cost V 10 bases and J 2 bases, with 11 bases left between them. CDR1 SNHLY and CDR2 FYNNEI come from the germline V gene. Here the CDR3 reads CATPRMNYGYTF. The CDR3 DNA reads TGTGCCACCCCCCGGATGAACTATGGCTACACCTTC.

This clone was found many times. The CDR3: CASSLGTGIQETQYF. CDR3 in DNA: TGTGCCAGCAGCTTAGGGACAGGAATCCAAGAGACCCAGTACTTC. This chain links TRBV9 with TRBJ2-5, with TRBD1 matching 8 bases. CDR3 length: 15 amino acids. With V trimmed by 4 bases and J by 1 base, 6 bases remained unmatched. The V gene's germline CDR1 is SGDLS and CDR2 YYNGEE.

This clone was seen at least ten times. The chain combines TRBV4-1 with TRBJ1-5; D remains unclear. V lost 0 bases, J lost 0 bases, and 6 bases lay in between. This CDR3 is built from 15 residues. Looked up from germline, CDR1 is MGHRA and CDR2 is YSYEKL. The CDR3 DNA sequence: TGCGCCAGCAGCCAAGATTATCATAGCAATCAGCCCCAGCATTTT. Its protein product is CASSQDYHSNQPQHF.

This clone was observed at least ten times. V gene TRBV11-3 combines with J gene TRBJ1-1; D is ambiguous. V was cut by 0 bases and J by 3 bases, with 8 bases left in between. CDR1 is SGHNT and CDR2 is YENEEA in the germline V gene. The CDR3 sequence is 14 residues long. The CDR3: CASSLDGDYTEAFF. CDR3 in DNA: TGTGCCAGCAGCTTAGATGGTGATTACACTGAAGCTTTCTTT. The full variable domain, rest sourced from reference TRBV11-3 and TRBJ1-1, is EAGVVQSPRYKIIEKKQPVAFWCNPISGHNTLYWYLQNLGQGPELLIRYENEEAVDDSQLPKDRFSAERLKGVDSTLKIQPAELGDSAVYLCASSLDGDYTEAFFGQGTRLTVV.

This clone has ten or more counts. The DNA of the CDR3 is TGTGCCAGCAGTGTTAGCTTTTATAGCAATCAGCCCCAGCATTTT. Translating gives CASSVSFYSNQPQHF. The chain joins TRBV6-8 to TRBJ1-5, with unresolved D. Trimming shortened V by 5 bases and J by 0 bases, and 11 bases separated the two germline ends. Germline CDR1 and CDR2: MNHGY and SAAAGT. The CDR3 length is 15 residues.

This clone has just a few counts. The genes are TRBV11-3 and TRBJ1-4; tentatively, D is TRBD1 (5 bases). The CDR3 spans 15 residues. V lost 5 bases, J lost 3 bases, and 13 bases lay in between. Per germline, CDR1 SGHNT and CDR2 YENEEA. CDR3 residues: CASSPSGGANEKLFF. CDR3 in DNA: TGTGCCAGCAGCCCCAGTGGGGGTGCTAATGAAAAACTGTTTTTT.

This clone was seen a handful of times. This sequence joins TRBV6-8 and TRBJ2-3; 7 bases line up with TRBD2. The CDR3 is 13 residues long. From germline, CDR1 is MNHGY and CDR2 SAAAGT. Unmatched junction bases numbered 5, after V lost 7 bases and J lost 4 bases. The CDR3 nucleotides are TGTGCCAGCACCTTGGCGGGGGCAGATACGCAGTATTTT. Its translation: CASTLAGADTQYF.

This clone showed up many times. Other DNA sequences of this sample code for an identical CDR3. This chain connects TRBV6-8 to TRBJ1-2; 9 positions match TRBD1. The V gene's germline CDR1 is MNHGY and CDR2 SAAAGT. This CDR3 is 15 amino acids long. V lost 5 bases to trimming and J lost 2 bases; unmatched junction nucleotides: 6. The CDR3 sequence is CASSASTGGNYGYTF. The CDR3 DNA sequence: TGTGCCAGCAGTGCCTCCACAGGGGGCAACTATGGCTACACCTTC.

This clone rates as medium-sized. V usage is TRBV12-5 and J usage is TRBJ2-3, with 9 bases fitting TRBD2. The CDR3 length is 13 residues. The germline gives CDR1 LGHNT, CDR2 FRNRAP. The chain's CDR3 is CASNLAGSDTQYF. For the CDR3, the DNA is TGTGCCAGCAACCTAGCGGGGTCAGATACGCAGTATTTT.